A selection of T cell receptor beta chains follows, all from one sample in a study of blood T cell repertoires in COVID-19. The method was immunoSEQ multiplex PCR; TCRdb's version includes in-frame clones alone and lacks a portion of them. The sample consists of over 90,000 clones, about 85% of them appearing once. The sample consisted of peripheral blood. The receptors were gathered from a man over 45 in a cohort sampled during active COVID-19. CDR3s include the opening cysteine and the closing phenylalanine or tryptophan. The D gene is left open where the match is weak. A clone size is listed for some rows: how often the clone was seen (once, few, many), or a class if it is expanded.

>TRBJ2-1|NA|TRBD1|TRBV7-9|17
CASSFPIDRVAYNEQFF
TGTGCCAGCAGCTTTCCAATCGACAGGGTAGCCTACAATGAGCAGTTCTTC
>TRBJ1-5|NA|TRBD1|TRBV19|15
CASRSGTAVNQPQHF
TGTGCCTCCCGCTCCGGGACAGCGGTCAATCAGCCCCAGCATTTT
>TRBJ1-5|NA|TRBD1|TRBV13|16
CASSARGQGQNQPQHF
TGTGCCAGCAGCGCCCGTGGACAGGGCCAAAACCAGCCCCAGCATTTT
>TRBJ1-6|NA|NA|TRBV9|15
CASSGAGASNSPLHF
TGTGCCAGCAGCGGGGCGGGGGCCTCTAATTCACCCCTCCACTTT
>TRBJ1-1|NA|NA|TRBV5-1|14
CASSRTTGNTEAFF
TGCGCCAGCAGCCGAACGACAGGGAACACTGAAGCTTTCTTT
>TRBJ1-2|NA|NA|TRBV6-1|13
CASSESNTFGYTF
TGTGCCAGCAGTGAATCCAACACGTTTGGCTACACCTTC
>TRBJ2-5|NA|NA|TRBV10-1|13
CASSVDVGGTQYF
TGCGCCAGCAGTGTTGACGTCGGCGGGACCCAGTACTTC
>TRBJ2-2|NA|NA|TRBV4-3|16
CASSQEARSDTGELFF
TGCGCCAGCAGCCAAGAGGCTCGCAGCGACACCGGGGAGCTGTTTTTT
>TRBJ2-2|NA|TRBD2|TRBV6-5|11
CAAGGAGELFF
TGTGCGGCGGGAGGGGCCGGGGAGCTGTTTTTT
>TRBJ2-2|NA|TRBD2|TRBV9|18
CASSVGTSGGLLTGELFF
TGTGCCAGCAGCGTAGGGACTAGCGGGGGGCTACTGACCGGGGAGCTGTTTTTT
>TRBJ1-1|NA|NA|TRBV28|13
CASIFSGEGEAFF
TGTGCCAGCATCTTTTCGGGGGAGGGTGAAGCTTTCTTT
>TRBJ1-2|NA|NA|TRBV11-2|13
CASSLNGQNGYTF
TGTGCCAGCAGCCTAAATGGACAGAATGGCTACACCTTC
>TRBJ1-6|NA|NA|TRBV5-4|15
CASSLTWTDNSPLHF
TGTGCCAGCAGCTTGACCTGGACAGATAATTCACCCCTCCACTTT
>TRBJ1-2|NA|NA|TRBV3-1/TRBV3-2|13
CASSQARDKGYTF
TGTGCCAGCAGCCAAGCTAGGGACAAGGGCTACACCTTC
>TRBJ2-1|once|NA|TRBV14|13
CASSQDRYNEQFF
TGTGCCAGCAGCCAAGACAGATACAATGAGCAGTTCTTC
>TRBJ2-7|NA|TRBD2|TRBV10-3|19
CAISASGTSGGAGLDEQYF
TGTGCCATCAGTGCCTCCGGGACTAGCGGGGGGGCTGGGTTAGACGAGCAGTACTTC
>TRBJ2-1|NA|NA|TRBV5-1|15
CASSLRAGGNNEQFF
TGCGCCAGCAGCTTGAGGGCAGGGGGGAACAATGAGCAGTTCTTC
>TRBJ2-7|once|NA|TRBV7-2|14
CASSLKTGPYEQYF
TGTGCCAGCAGCCTAAAGACAGGACCCTACGAGCAGTACTTC
>TRBJ1-1|NA|NA|TRBV2|15
CASQGLTVMNTEAFF
TGTGCCAGTCAGGGGCTGACCGTTATGAACACTGAAGCTTTCTTT
>TRBJ2-3|NA|NA|TRBV20-1|14
CSASGSRDGDTQYF
TGCAGTGCTAGTGGGAGTAGAGACGGAGATACGCAGTATTTT
>TRBJ1-2|NA|NA|TRBV5-1|15
CASSPSPVQGYGYTF
TGCGCCAGCAGCCCTTCGCCGGTCCAGGGGTATGGCTACACCTTC
>TRBJ2-5|NA|NA|TRBV6-1|15
CASSDPEAAQETQYF
TGTGCCAGCAGTGACCCCGAGGCGGCTCAAGAGACCCAGTACTTC
>TRBJ1-1|NA|NA|TRBV19|15
CASSMLRGRGTEAFF
TGTGCCAGTAGTATGTTGAGGGGAAGGGGGACTGAAGCTTTCTTT
>TRBJ2-3|NA|NA|TRBV19|12
CASSTNTDTQYF
TGTGCCAGTAGTACAAACACAGATACGCAGTATTTT
>TRBJ1-2|NA|TRBD1|TRBV28|14
CASTLVGQGDGYTF
TGTGCCAGCACCTTAGTGGGACAGGGGGATGGCTACACCTTC
>TRBJ2-3|NA|TRBD1|TRBV25-1|17
CASSESSQGARTDTQYF
TGTGCCAGCAGCGAGTCCTCACAGGGGGCGCGCACAGATACGCAGTATTTT
>TRBJ1-1|NA|TRBD1|TRBV5-1|15
CASSLAQQGVTEAFF
TGCGCCAGCAGCTTGGCGCAACAGGGGGTCACTGAAGCTTTCTTT
>TRBJ2-3|NA|NA|TRBV12-3/TRBV12-4|12
CASSFSTDTQYF
TGTGCCAGCAGTTTTTCTACAGATACGCAGTATTTT
>TRBJ1-5|NA|NA|TRBV19|14
CASSTQGLNQPQHF
TGTGCCAGTAGTACCCAGGGGTTAAATCAGCCCCAGCATTTT
>TRBJ2-5|NA|NA|TRBV11-3|15
CASSLDLSGQETQYF
TGTGCCAGCAGCTTAGATCTTAGCGGCCAAGAGACCCAGTACTTC
>TRBJ2-3|NA|TRBD2|TRBV7-9|16
CASSFERGAGIDTQYF
TGTGCCAGCAGCTTCGAGCGGGGAGCAGGGATAGATACGCAGTATTTT
>TRBJ2-5|NA|NA|TRBV6-5|13
CASTPGGSETQYF
TGTGCCAGCACCCCAGGGGGGTCGGAGACCCAGTACTTC
>TRBJ2-3|NA|NA|TRBV12-3/TRBV12-4|11
CASREGRTQYF
TGTGCCAGCAGGGAGGGTAGAACGCAGTATTTT
>TRBJ1-4|NA|TRBD1|TRBV3-1/TRBV3-2|16
CASRKGQGAGNEKLFF
TGTGCCAGCAGAAAAGGACAGGGGGCGGGTAATGAAAAACTGTTTTTT
>TRBJ2-3|NA|TRBD2|TRBV11-3|16
CASSRSAGGRTDTQYF
TGTGCCAGCAGCCGCTCGGCGGGGGGGCGGACAGATACGCAGTATTTT
>TRBJ2-2|NA|NA|TRBV2|13
CASRETGTGELFF
TGTGCCAGCAGGGAAACTGGTACCGGGGAGCTGTTTTTT
>TRBJ2-5|NA|TRBD1|TRBV29-1|15
CSAQERTGGGETQYF
TGCAGCGCCCAAGAGAGGACAGGGGGAGGGGAGACCCAGTACTTC
>TRBJ2-5|NA|NA|TRBV6-2/TRBV6-3|13
CASSYSGRETQYF
TGTGCCAGCAGTTACTCGGGGCGGGAGACCCAGTACTTC
>TRBJ2-3|NA|TRBD1|TRBV2|16
CASSRQGIQATDTQYF
TGTGCCAGCAGTAGACAGGGGATTCAAGCCACAGATACGCAGTATTTT
>TRBJ2-7|NA|TRBD1|TRBV6-2/TRBV6-3|16
CASSKASGTETYEQYF
TGTGCCAGCAGTAAAGCGTCCGGGACAGAGACCTACGAGCAGTACTTC
>TRBJ2-7|NA|TRBD1|TRBV18|15
CASSPGQGQFHEQYF
TGTGCCAGCTCACCCGGACAGGGCCAGTTCCACGAGCAGTACTTC
>TRBJ1-4|NA|NA|TRBV5-8|15
CASSLYNRLNEKLFF
TGTGCCAGCAGCTTATATAACAGGCTAAATGAAAAACTGTTTTTT
>TRBJ2-7|NA|NA|TRBV4-1|13
CASSRGITYEQYF
TGCGCCAGCAGTAGAGGAATTACCTACGAGCAGTACTTC
>TRBJ2-7|NA|TRBD2|TRBV19|15
CASSGVRTSTHEQYF
TGTGCCAGTAGTGGGGTGAGGACTAGTACCCACGAGCAGTACTTC
>TRBJ1-5|few|TRBD1|TRBV6-5|15
CASSRQGDSNQPQHF
TGTGCCAGCAGTAGACAGGGTGATAGCAATCAGCCCCAGCATTTT
>TRBJ2-2|NA|TRBD1|TRBV12-3/TRBV12-4|13
CASRDRNTGELFF
TGTGCCAGCCGGGACAGGAACACCGGGGAGCTGTTTTTT
>TRBJ1-6|NA|TRBD1|TRBV4-3|17
CASSQEGRTGGNSPLHF
TGCGCCAGCAGCCAAGAGGGGCGGACAGGGGGAAACTCACCCCTCCACTTT
>TRBJ2-1|NA|TRBD1|TRBV9|20
CASTPGGQGPLSGSYNEQFF
TGTGCCAGCACCCCAGGGGGACAGGGGCCTCTTAGTGGCTCCTACAATGAGCAGTTCTTC
>TRBJ1-2|NA|NA|TRBV9|14
CASSVGDKNYGYTF
TGTGCCAGCAGCGTAGGGGACAAAAACTATGGCTACACCTTC
>TRBJ1-1|NA|TRBD1|TRBV6-2/TRBV6-3|14
CASSYWDRLTEAFF
TGTGCCAGCAGTTACTGGGACAGGTTAACTGAAGCTTTCTTT
>TRBJ1-1|NA|NA|TRBV7-9|14
CASSIRTVNTEAFF
TGTGCCAGCAGCATTAGGACAGTTAACACTGAAGCTTTCTTT
>TRBJ1-1|NA|TRBD1|TRBV29-1|13
CSAVQGGNTEAFF
TGCAGCGCCGTTCAGGGGGGGAACACTGAAGCTTTCTTT
>TRBJ1-1|once|TRBD1|TRBV7-6|16
CASSPQPGQENTEAFF
TGTGCCAGCAGCCCCCAACCGGGACAGGAAAACACTGAAGCTTTCTTT
>TRBJ1-2|NA|TRBD1|TRBV4-1|15
CASSLAPDRSDGYTF
TGCGCCAGCAGCCTCGCCCCGGACAGGTCTGACGGCTACACCTTC
>TRBJ2-7|few|TRBD2|TRBV18|14
CASSRGLVGNEQYF
TGTGCCAGCTCTCGCGGACTAGTTGGGAACGAGCAGTACTTC